Below, one TCR beta chain is given with its context. Its target is not known. This sample was taken from a study of shared clonotypes between healthy human individuals. Whole-study results and caveats: The four-donor shared clonotypes exceeded non-shared clonotypes in generation probability, with non-shared ones scoring lower.

Only in-frame clones appear in the TCRdb table, and some are missing; sequencing was by immunoSEQ multiplex PCR. The data hold over a million clones, with roughly 96% observed a single time. Trimming removed 9 bases from V and 4 bases from J; junction bases left unmatched: 5. The CDR3 consists of 13 residues. Germline V CDR1 and CDR2: MGHDK, SYGVNS. The receptor's source is a man aged 25-45 years in good health. The specimen was naive CD4+ T cells sorted from blood. Documented subset: CD45RA+ positively selected. V gene TRBV25-1 combines with J gene TRBJ2-5; 10 bases map to TRBD1. The CDR3 is CASRQGARETQYF. Written as DNA, the CDR3 is TGTGCCAGTAGACAGGGGGCGCGAGAGACCCAGTACTTC.